These T cell receptor beta chains were read from a single sample in a study of blood T cell repertoires in COVID-19. The repertoire was sequenced with immunoSEQ multiplex PCR; TCRdb's copy has only in-frame clones and lacks some. In the table there are 200,000 to 250,000 clones, about four fifths of which are singletons. The sample was PBMCs or T cells enriched from blood (not recorded which). All receptors come from a man in his sixties who had recovered from COVID-19. The CDR3 runs from the conserved cysteine through the conserved F or W.

V	J	CDR3
TRBV7-8	TRBJ1-1	CASSSQTGANTEAFF
TRBV20-1	TRBJ1-5	CSASAQGGNQPQHF
TRBV10-3	TRBJ2-5	CAISDGQGQETQYF
TRBV10-2	TRBJ1-6	CASKGQNFNSPLHF
TRBV27	TRBJ2-1	CASSLVQSSYNEQFF
TRBV5-6	TRBJ1-1	CASSLLQGMNTEAFF
TRBV20-1	TRBJ1-1	CNVPKGTEAFF
TRBV13	TRBJ2-7	CASSGDSSYEQYF
TRBV19	TRBJ1-6	CASSIDENSPLHF
TRBV6-5	TRBJ1-1	CASPGTALTEAFF
TRBV5-1	TRBJ2-1	CASSLVAGDYNEQFF
TRBV10-3	TRBJ2-7	CAISSGQGPYEQYF
TRBV25-1	TRBJ2-5	CASSELGGTGRMETQYF
TRBV18	TRBJ2-7	CASSPGAYEQYF
TRBV7-2	TRBJ1-6	CASSAGGPLHF
TRBV6-6	TRBJ2-7	CASSYSRQGSSYEQYF
TRBV5-1	TRBJ1-1	CASSSGQENTEAFF
TRBV5-1	TRBJ1-4	CASSLLAFGEKLFF
TRBV29-1	TRBJ1-4	CSVGGGTNEKLFF
TRBV15	TRBJ1-3	CATSMRGNTIYF
TRBV7-9	TRBJ1-4	CASSGERATNEKLFF
TRBV7-6	TRBJ1-6	CASSLAEGGPLHF
TRBV20-1	TRBJ2-5	CSASRSLAGVETQYF
TRBV7-9	TRBJ1-3	CASSLEVLGQPLTPNTIYF
TRBV10-1	TRBJ2-2	CASSESGNTGELFF
TRBV5-1	TRBJ1-2	CASSVQGVSYGYTF
TRBV2	TRBJ1-1	CASSDISEWAFF
TRBV11-1	TRBJ2-1	CASSLFSGSSYNEQFF
TRBV6-6	TRBJ1-2	CASSRNMDRGGGYTF
TRBV4-3	TRBJ2-3	CASSQRGGSTDTQYF
TRBV24-1	TRBJ2-5	CATSDGTAQETQYF
TRBV27	TRBJ2-3	CASSLTSGGYTDTQYF
TRBV25-1	TRBJ1-2	CASSDRLSSFNGYTF
TRBV7-2	TRBJ2-3	CASSPQTSGGDTQYF
TRBV15	TRBJ1-6	CATSRKLGGSYNSPLHF
TRBV11-3	TRBJ1-2	CASSPGTGQAVFYTF